Each of the 17 T cell receptor beta chains below was sequenced from the same sample in a study of radiotherapy plus CTLA-4 blockade in lung cancer listed by TCRdb under 2018. Library preparation employed the immunoSEQ multiplex PCR assay. The source is immuneACCESS, and TCRdb retained only in-frame sequences with V and J called. Part of the clones is not carried over; for the studies checked, unresolved V genes explain less than half of this, and the remainder is unexplained. For this sample there are more than 25,000 clones; approximately 80% appear just once. The ten largest make up around 7.7% of the sample. This specimen consisted of peripheral blood, obtained from a patient treated with radiotherapy plus ipilimumab. The source is a human donor with non-small cell lung cancer who had stable disease on radiotherapy plus ipilimumab.

V usage is TRBV19 and J usage is TRBJ1-2, with TRBD1 matching over 9 bases. V lost 5 bases to trimming and J lost 8 bases; unmatched junction nucleotides: 9. There are 14 residues in the CDR3. Germline assignment: CDR1 LNHDA and CDR2 SQIVND (reference sequence). CDR3 in amino acids: CASSVEDRGYGYTF. In DNA, the CDR3 is TGTGCCAGTAGTGTTGAGGACAGGGGCTACGGCTACACCTTC. The full variable domain, with the rest looked up from reference TRBV19 and TRBJ1-2, is DGGITQSPKYLFRKEGQNVTLSCEQNLNHDAMYWYRQDPGQGLRLIYYSQIVNDFQKGDIAEGYSVSREKKESFPLTVTSAQKNPTAFYLCASSVEDRGYGYTFGSGTRLTVV.

The rearrangement links TRBV19 to TRBJ1-2, with a weak D call TRBD1 (5 bases). The germline V and J ends were trimmed by 1 base and 1 base, with 10 bases remaining between them. The CDR3 sequence is 15 residues long. Germline lookup yields CDR1 LNHDA and CDR2 SQIVND (reference sequence). In DNA form, the CDR3 reads TGTGCCAGTAGTATAGCCGGGGCGGGTAACTATGGCTACACCTTC. It codes for CASSIAGAGNYGYTF.

This clone was counted a single time. The chain combines TRBV10-3 with TRBJ2-3; 7 bases align to TRBD2. This CDR3 has 14 amino acids. V was clipped by 8 bases and J by 2 bases; unmatched bases: 7. Germline V gene data show CDR1 as ENHRY and CDR2 as SYGVKD. CDR3 nucleotides: TGTGCCATCGCTGATGGGGGGGTCACAGATACGCAGTATTTT. This encodes CAIADGGVTDTQYF.

The CDR3, as DNA: TGTGCCAGCAGCCCCAGGGGGGCCACTGAAGCTTTCTTT. It is translated as CASSPRGATEAFF. The chain recombines TRBV7-3 with TRBJ1-1; 7 bases fit TRBD1. This CDR3 contains 13 residues. The V segment lost 5 bases and the J segment 4 bases; nucleotides outside the gene matches: 4. Germline V CDR1 and CDR2: SGHTA, FQGTGA.

The chain uses TRBV7-2 and TRBJ1-1; 8 bases map to TRBD1. V shed 1 base, J shed 4 bases, and the junction held 5 bases outside the gene matches. This CDR3 is 15 amino acids long. Germline V lookup: CDR1 SGHTA, CDR2 FQGNSA. The CDR3 DNA sequence: TGTGCCAGCAGCTTAGTCGGGACAGGAATCACTGAAGCTTTCTTT. Translated, it gives CASSLVGTGITEAFF.

The V and J genes are TRBV5-1 and TRBJ2-7; either TRBD1 or TRBD2 may supply D (6 bases each). The V end lost 0 bases, the J end lost 1 base, and 11 bases lay between the germline ends. Germline V lookup: CDR1 SGHRS, CDR2 YFSETQ. This CDR3 is built from 15 residues. CDR3 loop: CASSLGGAASYEQYV. CDR3 DNA sequence: TGCGCCAGCAGCTTGGGGGGGGCGGCGTCCTACGAGCAGTACGTC.

The rearrangement joins TRBV11-1 to TRBJ2-2; D not resolved. Trimming took off 2 bases at V and 2 bases at J, with 6 bases between the two ends. The CDR3 runs to 14 residues. Germline V lookup: CDR1 SGHAT, CDR2 FQDESV (reference sequence). The CDR3 protein is CASSLQTNTGELFF. The CDR3 bases are TGTGCCAGCAGCTTACAAACAAACACCGGGGAGCTGTTTTTT.

This chain links TRBV21-1 with TRBJ1-5. TRBV21-1 is classified as a pseudogene. This CDR3 has 16 amino acids. CDR3: CASSPLRVGSNQPQHF. As DNA, the CDR3 is TGTGCCAGCAGCCCTCTCCGAGTAGGTAGCAATCAGCCCCAGCATTTT.

V is TRBV11-2 and J is TRBJ2-5; D possibly corresponds to TRBD2 (5 bases). Trimming removed 0 bases from V and 4 bases from J, with 6 bases in between. The CDR3 runs 13 residues. Germline V gene sequence: CDR1 SGHAT, CDR2 FQNNGV. CDR3 DNA: TGTGCCAGCAGCTTAGATCGGGGAGAGACCCAGTACTTC. It codes for CASSLDRGETQYF.

This clone was seen once. V is TRBV7-6 and J is TRBJ2-5; no definite D call. Germline CDR1 SGHVS, CDR2 FNYEAQ. The V and J ends lost 6 bases and 1 base respectively, with 6 bases between them. This CDR3 comprises 12 residues. For the CDR3, the DNA is TGTGCCAGCAGAAGGGCCCAAGAGACCCAGTACTTC. It translates to CASRRAQETQYF. Combining the CDR3 with reference TRBV7-6 and TRBJ2-5 gives the whole variable domain GAGVSQSPRYKVTKRGQDVALRCDPISGHVSLYWYRQALGQGPEFLTYFNYEAQQDKSGLPNDRFSAERPEGSISTLTIQRTEQRDSAMYRCASRRAQETQYFGPGTRLLVL.

A remark on this clone: The identical CDR3 is also encoded by other nucleotide sequences in the sample. The V call is TRBV5-1, the J call TRBJ2-7, with D possibly being TRBD2 (6 bases). Germline V gene data show CDR1 as SGHRS and CDR2 as YFSETQ. The CDR3 contains 14 residues. Trimming cost V 4 bases and J 0 bases, with 11 bases left between them. CDR3 in DNA: TGCGCCAGCAGCAGGGCCGGGAGCTCCTACGAGCAGTACTTC. Its translation: CASSRAGSSYEQYF.

This clone was seen only once. The chain recombines TRBV5-4 with TRBJ1-6, with D uncertain. The germline CDR1 and CDR2 sequences are SGHNT and YYREEE (reference sequence). Trimming shortened V by 0 bases and J by 10 bases, and 14 bases separated the two germline ends. CDR3 size: 15 residues. CDR3 in DNA: TGTGCCAGCAGCTTGGCGTCAGGACTGGGCTCACCCCTCCACTTT. As protein: CASSLASGLGSPLHF.

This clone was found a few times. V and J are TRBV7-6 and TRBJ1-1; D is ambiguous. Looked up from germline, CDR1 is SGHVS and CDR2 is FNYEAQ. This CDR3 has 13 amino acids. V was cut by 2 bases and J by 3 bases, with 7 bases left in between. The CDR3 coding sequence is TGTGCCAGCAGCTTATTATCCGACACTGAAGCTTTCTTT. It translates to CASSLLSDTEAFF. Supplemented by reference TRBV7-6 and TRBJ1-1, the full variable domain reads GAGVSQSPRYKVTKRGQDVALRCDPISGHVSLYWYRQALGQGPEFLTYFNYEAQQDKSGLPNDRFSAERPEGSISTLTIQRTEQRDSAMYRCASSLLSDTEAFFGQGTRLTVV.

V and J are TRBV10-2 and TRBJ1-1; no definite D call. The V end was cut by 4 bases, the J end by 3 bases, with 9 bases between. The V gene's germline CDR1 is WSHSY and CDR2 SAAADI. This CDR3 region has 13 residues. CDR3 DNA sequence: TGCGCCAGCAGTGTCCCGGGAGACACTGAAGCTTTCTTT. Amino acids: CASSVPGDTEAFF.

There are a few counts of this clone. V and J are TRBV5-5 and TRBJ1-1; D remains ambiguous. The CDR3 is made up of 15 amino acids. From germline, CDR1 is SGHKS and CDR2 YYEKEE (reference sequence). V was pared by 0 bases and J by 2 bases, with 11 bases between. In DNA, the CDR3 is TGTGCCAGCAGCTTGGGGTCCAGGAGTAACACTGAAGCTTTCTTT. Residues: CASSLGSRSNTEAFF.

The CDR3 is CASSYGFSTGANVLTF. The CDR3 DNA is TGTGCCAGCAGTTACGGGTTCTCTACTGGGGCCAACGTCCTGACTTTC. The J gene is TRBJ2-6, the V gene TRBV6-6; D not resolved. Looked up from germline, CDR1 is MNHNY and CDR2 is SVGAGI (reference sequence). The CDR3 is 16 residues long. V lost 2 bases and J lost 2, with 10 bases in between.

This clone has just one count. V and J are TRBV7-6 and TRBJ1-4; D may be TRBD1 (5 bases). This CDR3 spans 14 amino acids. The V end was cut by 5 bases, the J end by 6 bases, with 13 bases between. Germline CDR1 reads SGHVS; CDR2 reads FNYEAQ. The CDR3 is CASSATVKDEKLFF. The DNA of the CDR3 is TGTGCCAGCAGCGCGACAGTTAAGGATGAAAAACTGTTTTTT.